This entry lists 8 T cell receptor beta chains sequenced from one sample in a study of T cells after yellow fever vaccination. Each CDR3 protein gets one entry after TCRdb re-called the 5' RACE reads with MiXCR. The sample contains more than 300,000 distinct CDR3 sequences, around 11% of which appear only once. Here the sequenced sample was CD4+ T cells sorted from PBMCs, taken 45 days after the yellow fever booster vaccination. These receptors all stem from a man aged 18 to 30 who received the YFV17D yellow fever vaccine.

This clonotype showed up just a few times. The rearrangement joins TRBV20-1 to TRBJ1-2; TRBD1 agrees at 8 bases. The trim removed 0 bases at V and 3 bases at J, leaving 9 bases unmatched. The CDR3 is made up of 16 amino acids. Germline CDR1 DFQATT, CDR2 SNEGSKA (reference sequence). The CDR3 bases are TGCAGTGCTAGAGACCCGACAGGGGCATGGGACTATGGCTACACCTTC. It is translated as CSARDPTGAWDYGYTF.

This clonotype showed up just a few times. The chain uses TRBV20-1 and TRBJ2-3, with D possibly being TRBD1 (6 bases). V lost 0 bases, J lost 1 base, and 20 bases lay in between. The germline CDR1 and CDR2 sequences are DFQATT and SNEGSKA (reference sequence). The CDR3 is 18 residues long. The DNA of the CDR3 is TGCAGTGCTAGAGATCTGGCCAGGGGAGAAGACCGCACAGATACGCAGTATTTT. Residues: CSARDLARGEDRTDTQYF.

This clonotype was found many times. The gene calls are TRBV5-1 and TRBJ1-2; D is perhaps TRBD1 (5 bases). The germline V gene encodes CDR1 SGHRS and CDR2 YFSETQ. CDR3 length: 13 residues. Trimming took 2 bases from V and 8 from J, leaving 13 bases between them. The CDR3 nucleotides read TGCGCCAGCAGCTTCGGGCAGGGCGGAGGCTACACCTTC. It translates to CASSFGQGGGYTF. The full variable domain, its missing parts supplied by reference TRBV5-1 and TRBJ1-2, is KAGVTQTPRYLIKTRGQQVTLSCSPISGHRSVSWYQQTPGQGLQFLFEYFSETQRNKGNFPGRFSGRQFSNSRSEMNVSTLELGDSALYLCASSFGQGGGYTFGSGTRLTVV.

CDR3 bases: TGCGCCAGCAGCTTGACGGGTCCGGATAATGAAAAACTGTTTTTT. Translation: CASSLTGPDNEKLFF. This chain connects TRBV5-1 to TRBJ1-4; no clear D. Trimming pared 1 base from V and 4 bases from J, leaving 11 bases between. Germline CDR1 SGHRS, CDR2 YFSETQ. The CDR3 is 15 residues long.

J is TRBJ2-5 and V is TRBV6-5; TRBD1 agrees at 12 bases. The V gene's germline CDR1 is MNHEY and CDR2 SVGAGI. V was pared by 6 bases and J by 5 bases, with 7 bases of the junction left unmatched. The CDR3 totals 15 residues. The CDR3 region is CASRSGQGAWETQYF. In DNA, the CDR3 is TGTGCCAGCAGATCGGGACAGGGGGCTTGGGAGACCCAGTACTTC.

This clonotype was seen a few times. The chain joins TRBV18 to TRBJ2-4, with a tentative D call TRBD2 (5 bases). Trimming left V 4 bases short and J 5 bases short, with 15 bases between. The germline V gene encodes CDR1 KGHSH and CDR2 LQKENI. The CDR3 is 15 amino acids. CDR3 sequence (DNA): TGTGCCAGCTCACTCCCCCGGGGTCCAGAAAACATTCAGTACTTC. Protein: CASSLPRGPENIQYF.

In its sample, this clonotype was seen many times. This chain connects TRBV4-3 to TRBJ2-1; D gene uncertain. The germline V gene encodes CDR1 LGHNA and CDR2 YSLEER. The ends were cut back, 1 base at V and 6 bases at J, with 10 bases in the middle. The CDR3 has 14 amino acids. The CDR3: CASSQGGVSNEQFF. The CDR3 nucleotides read TGCGCCAGCAGCCAAGGGGGTGTCTCCAATGAGCAGTTCTTC.

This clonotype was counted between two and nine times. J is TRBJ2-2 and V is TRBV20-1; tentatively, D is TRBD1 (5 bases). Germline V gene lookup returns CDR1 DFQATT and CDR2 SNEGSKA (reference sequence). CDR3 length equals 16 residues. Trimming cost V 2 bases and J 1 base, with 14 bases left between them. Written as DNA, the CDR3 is TGCAGTGCTAGACGGTTGGGCAGGGAGAACACCGGGGAGCTGTTTTTT. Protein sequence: CSARRLGRENTGELFF.